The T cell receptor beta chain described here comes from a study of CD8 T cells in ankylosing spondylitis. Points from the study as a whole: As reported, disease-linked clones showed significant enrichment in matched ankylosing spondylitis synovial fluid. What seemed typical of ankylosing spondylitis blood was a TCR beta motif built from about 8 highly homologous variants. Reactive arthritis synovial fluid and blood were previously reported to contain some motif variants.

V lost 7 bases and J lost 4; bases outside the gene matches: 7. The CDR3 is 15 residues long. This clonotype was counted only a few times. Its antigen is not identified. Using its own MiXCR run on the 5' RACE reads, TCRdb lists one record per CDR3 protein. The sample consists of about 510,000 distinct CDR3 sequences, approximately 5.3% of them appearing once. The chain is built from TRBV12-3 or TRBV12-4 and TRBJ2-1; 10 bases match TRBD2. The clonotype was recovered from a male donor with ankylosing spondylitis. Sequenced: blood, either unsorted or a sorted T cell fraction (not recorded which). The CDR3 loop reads CASIRTSGAYNEQFF. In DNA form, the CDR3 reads TGTGCCAGCATAAGGACTAGCGGTGCTTACAATGAGCAGTTCTTC.